These 15 T cell receptor beta chains were sequenced from one sample in a study of cytomegalovirus exposure and HLA in healthy donors. Use of 60 Vbeta and 13 Jbeta primers characterized the PCR. The repertoire was sequenced with immunoSEQ multiplex PCR; TCRdb's copy has only in-frame clones and lacks some. Seen here are tens of thousands of clones, over 70% observed once, and the top ten hold over 7.5%. The sequenced sample consisted of PBMCs. Receptor source: a man aged 55 to 70 in good health and CMV-seropositive.

V usage is TRBV10-3 and J usage is TRBJ2-1; 10 nucleotides align to TRBD2. Germline V gene data show CDR1 as ENHRY and CDR2 as SYGVKD. With V trimmed by 0 bases and J by 5 bases, 4 bases remained unmatched. The CDR3 spans 16 residues. CDR3 coding DNA: TGTGCCATCAGTGAGTCTATAGCGGGAGGCCACAATGAGCAGTTCTTC. Encoded protein: CAISESIAGGHNEQFF.

V is TRBV5-1 and J is TRBJ2-7; D gene ambiguous. The CDR3 contains 14 residues. Looked up from germline, CDR1 is SGHRS and CDR2 is YFSETQ. V dropped 0 bases and J dropped 1 base, with 8 bases sitting between them. The CDR3 DNA follows: TGCGCCAGCAGCTTGGCCTCACAGTCCTACGAGCAGTACTTC. Amino acids: CASSLASQSYEQYF.

V gene TRBV11-3 combines with J gene TRBJ2-1; D not certain. Trimming cost V 5 bases and J 12 bases, with 17 bases left between them. The CDR3 loop spans 13 amino acids. The germline CDR1 and CDR2 sequences are SGHNT and YENEEA. The CDR3 spells CASSPQQLKGQFF. CDR3 DNA sequence: TGTGCCAGCAGCCCCCAACAGCTCAAAGGGCAGTTCTTC.

The chain recombines TRBV19 with TRBJ1-1; TRBD1 matches 7 bases. J gave up 6 bases and V 10 bases, and 11 bases lay outside the gene matches. Germline CDR1 reads LNHDA; CDR2 reads SQIVND (reference sequence). The CDR3 totals 13 residues. CDR3 amino acids: CAILGQEAPEAFF. The CDR3 DNA is TGTGCCATCCTTGGACAGGAGGCCCCTGAAGCTTTCTTT.

J is TRBJ1-2 and V is TRBV5-1; D is uncertain. The CDR3 has 15 residues. Germline-derived CDR1 and CDR2 are SGHRS and YFSETQ. With 5 bases removed from V and 1 base from J, the gap between germline ends came to 15 bases. Here the CDR3 reads CASSKWPYDNYGYTF. DNA for the CDR3: TGCGCCAGCAGTAAATGGCCATACGATAACTATGGCTACACCTTC.

The V call is TRBV9, the J call TRBJ2-1; the match to TRBD2 covers 7 bases. Germline V gives CDR1 SGDLS, CDR2 YYNGEE. V gave up 0 bases and J gave up 0 bases; unmatched junction bases: 3. The CDR3 totals 16 residues. The CDR3 DNA reads TGTGCCAGCAGCGTAGAGATAGCGGGCTCCTACAATGAGCAGTTCTTC. Its protein is CASSVEIAGSYNEQFF.

V usage is TRBV5-1 and J usage is TRBJ1-2, with 10 nucleotides matching TRBD1. Germline trimming cut 0 bases from V and 6 bases from J; bases unmatched to any gene: 8. CDR3 size: 16 residues. Per germline, CDR1 SGHRS and CDR2 YFSETQ. CDR3 nucleotide sequence: TGCGCCAGCAGCTTGGTCCTTAGGACAGGGGGAAATGGCTACACCTTC. This translates into CASSLVLRTGGNGYTF.

The CDR3 loop reads CASRQNSGTGEETQYF. The CDR3, as DNA: TGCGCCAGCAGACAAAACTCCGGGACAGGGGAAGAGACCCAGTACTTC. The chain employs TRBV5-1 and TRBJ2-5, with 10 bases aligning to TRBD1. CDR1 and CDR2 (germline): SGHRS, YFSETQ. Losses at the gene ends were 5 bases for V and 3 bases for J; bases not matched to a gene: 10. The CDR3 is made up of 16 amino acids. Variable domain in full (rest from reference TRBV5-1 and TRBJ2-5): KAGVTQTPRYLIKTRGQQVTLSCSPISGHRSVSWYQQTPGQGLQFLFEYFSETQRNKGNFPGRFSGRQFSNSRSEMNVSTLELGDSALYLCASRQNSGTGEETQYFGPGTRLLVL.

This sequence joins TRBV2 and TRBJ1-5, with D unclear. This CDR3 spans 13 amino acids. V lost 6 bases to trimming and J lost 11 bases, with 17 bases between them. Germline V gene lookup returns CDR1 SNHLY and CDR2 FYNNEI. The CDR3 sequence is CASSRGPTESQHF. The DNA of the CDR3 is TGTGCCAGCAGCCGTGGCCCTACAGAATCCCAGCATTTT.

This rearrangement joins TRBV11-3 to TRBJ2-1, with D tentatively TRBD2 (5 bases). Trimming shortened V by 2 bases and J by 4 bases, and 9 bases separated the two germline ends. This CDR3 is built from 14 residues. CDR1 and CDR2 from the germline V gene are SGHNT and YENEEA. CDR3 protein: CASSLFGEYNEQFF. Here the CDR3 DNA reads TGTGCCAGCAGCTTATTCGGGGAGTACAATGAGCAGTTCTTC.

V and J are TRBV18 and TRBJ1-1, with TRBD1 identical over 7 bases. CDR1 and CDR2 (germline): KGHSH, LQKENI. The CDR3 extends over 15 amino acids. V shed 2 bases, J shed 1 base, and the junction held 4 bases outside the gene matches. CDR3 protein: CASSPIGGTNTEAFF. The CDR3 DNA reads TGTGCCAGCTCACCAATAGGGGGCACGAACACTGAAGCTTTCTTT.

The chain couples TRBV5-4 to TRBJ1-2, with D uncertain. CDR1 and CDR2 (germline): SGHNT, YYREEE (reference sequence). The CDR3 has 14 residues. Trimming cost V 0 bases and J 2 bases, with 8 bases left between them. CDR3 loop: CASSLAAENYGYTF. DNA for the CDR3: TGTGCCAGCAGCTTGGCCGCGGAGAACTATGGCTACACCTTC. The full variable domain, in which reference TRBV5-4 and TRBJ1-2 provide the parts outside the CDR3, is ETGVTQSPTHLIKTRGQQVTLRCSSQSGHNTVSWYQQALGQGPQFIFQYYREEENGRGNFPPRFSGLQFPNYSSELNVNALELDDSALYLCASSLAAENYGYTFGSGTRLTVV.

The chain joins TRBV19 to TRBJ2-7, with TRBD1 identical over 11 bases. Looked up from germline, CDR1 is LNHDA and CDR2 is SQIVND (reference sequence). With 5 bases clipped from V and 3 bases from J, the junction kept 6 bases outside the gene matches. The CDR3 is made up of 15 amino acids. CDR3 nucleotides: TGTGCCAGTAGTCCCGGACAGGGGGCCTTCTACGAGCAGTACTTC. Translation: CASSPGQGAFYEQYF.

This clone showed up just a few times. The chain couples TRBV5-1 to TRBJ2-7; 10 nucleotides agree with TRBD2. Looked up from germline, CDR1 is SGHRS and CDR2 is YFSETQ. The CDR3 length is 15 residues. V gave up 3 bases and J gave up 2 bases; unmatched junction bases: 5. CDR3 in amino acids: CASSSYSGRAYEQYF. The CDR3 DNA reads as TGCGCCAGCAGCTCATACAGCGGGAGGGCCTACGAGCAGTACTTC.

The J gene is TRBJ1-1, the V gene TRBV25-1; tentatively, D is TRBD1 (6 bases). The ends were cut back, 7 bases at V and 7 bases at J, with 16 bases in the middle. This CDR3 has 13 residues. Germline V gives CDR1 MGHDK, CDR2 SYGVNS. In DNA, the CDR3 is TGTGCCAGCAAACAACAGGGCTGGGGTGAAGCTTTCTTT. Translated, it gives CASKQQGWGEAFF.